The 20 T cell receptor beta chains presented below share a single source sample, sequenced in a study of T cell responses to AZD1222 COVID-19 vaccine. Sequenced by immunoSEQ multiplex PCR; TCRdb stores in-frame clones only, minus some. The sample records about 160,000 clones, 91% being singletons. The sample was peripheral blood, taken on day 0 of AZD1222 vaccination. These receptors were obtained from an adult in good health.

This rearrangement joins TRBV15 to TRBJ2-1, with TRBD2 matching over 7 bases. From germline, CDR1 is LNHNV and CDR2 YYDKDF (reference sequence). Germline trimming cut 5 bases from V and 4 bases from J; bases unmatched to any gene: 11. The CDR3 runs to 16 residues. The CDR3 loop is CATSPKRDSVYNEQFF. The CDR3 DNA follows: TGTGCCACCAGCCCAAAGCGGGACTCGGTTTACAATGAGCAGTTCTTC.

The gene calls are TRBV5-1 and TRBJ2-7; D gene unclear. Germline values: CDR1 SGHRS, CDR2 YFSETQ. The V end lost 2 bases, the J end lost 4 bases, and 7 bases lay between the germline ends. CDR3 size: 12 residues. CDR3 bases: TGCGCCAGCAGCTTAGAAACTTACGAGCAGTACTTC. Translating it yields CASSLETYEQYF.

The chain has TRBV5-4 and TRBJ1-1, with D possibly matching TRBD1 (5 bases). The germline V and J ends were trimmed by 4 bases and 3 bases, with 19 bases remaining between them. Germline loops: CDR1 SGHNT, CDR2 YYREEE (reference sequence). The CDR3 sequence is 16 residues long. CDR3 sequence: CASSPKVAGGDTEAFF. In nucleotides, the CDR3 is TGTGCCAGCAGCCCGAAGGTCGCCGGGGGGGACACTGAAGCTTTCTTT.

The CDR3 is CASSPKWGKQQFF. The DNA of the CDR3 is TGCGCCAGCAGTCCAAAATGGGGTAAGCAGCAGTTCTTC. The V and J genes are TRBV23-1 and TRBJ2-1; D not certain. TRBV23-1 is flagged as an ORF with uncertain function. The CDR3 consists of 13 residues. The V and J ends lost 4 bases and 11 bases respectively, with 15 bases between them.

This clone was seen a single time. The V gene is TRBV10-2, the J gene TRBJ2-3, with TRBD1 identical over 8 bases. The junction had 6 bases not matched to a gene; V was cut back by 6 bases and J by 1 base. CDR1 WSHSY and CDR2 SAAADI come from the germline V gene. The CDR3 runs to 15 residues. DNA of the CDR3: TGCGCCAGCAGCGTAGACAGGGGCCGCACAGATACGCAGTATTTT. Translated, it gives CASSVDRGRTDTQYF.

The chain employs TRBV5-1 and TRBJ2-7; possibly TRBD1 for D (7 bases). Per the germline V gene, CDR1 is SGHRS and CDR2 is YFSETQ. Trimming took off 3 bases at V and 3 bases at J, with 19 bases between the two ends. The CDR3 is made up of 16 amino acids. The CDR3 sequence: CASSWGDSRSDYEQYF. Written as DNA, the CDR3 is TGCGCCAGCAGCTGGGGGGACAGCCGGTCGGACTACGAGCAGTACTTC.

The chain combines TRBV15 with TRBJ1-1, with unresolved D. This CDR3 comprises 15 residues. V lost 0 bases and J lost 4, with 12 bases in between. CDR1 is LNHNV, CDR2 YYDKDF, per germline (reference sequence). CDR3: CATSRESIGLTEAFF. In DNA, the CDR3 is TGTGCCACCAGCAGAGAGTCCATAGGCCTCACTGAAGCTTTCTTT.

The genes are TRBV18 and TRBJ2-1; TRBD1 is a possible D gene (6 bases). Germline V gene sequence: CDR1 KGHSH, CDR2 LQKENI. Trimming removed 3 bases at V and 5 bases at J, with 14 bases between. The CDR3 extends over 15 amino acids. In DNA, the CDR3 is TGTGCCAGCTCACCCCCCCAGGGGATTGACAATGAGCAGTTCTTC. Its translation: CASSPPQGIDNEQFF.

The rearrangement uses TRBV30 and TRBJ2-1, with D perhaps given as TRBD1 or TRBD2 (5 bases each). The CDR3 has 15 amino acids. Germline values: CDR1 GTSNPN, CDR2 SVGIG (reference sequence). V was cut by 2 bases and J by 7 bases, with 18 bases left in between. The CDR3 loop reads CAWSQPNSGTNEQFF. The CDR3 nucleotides are TGTGCCTGGAGTCAGCCTAACAGTGGGACGAATGAGCAGTTCTTC.

This chain connects TRBV27 to TRBJ1-4; no clear D gene. The V gene's germline CDR1 is MNHEY and CDR2 SMNVEV (reference sequence). With 2 bases removed from V and 5 bases from J, the gap between germline ends came to 6 bases. The CDR3 runs 13 residues. This CDR3 is CASSLALNEKLFF. For the CDR3, the DNA is TGTGCCAGCAGTTTAGCCTTAAATGAAAAACTGTTTTTT.

V usage is TRBV19 and J usage is TRBJ2-2, with D hard to call. The CDR3 loop spans 15 amino acids. Germline loops: CDR1 LNHDA, CDR2 SQIVND (reference sequence). Between the trimmed V and J ends, which lost 3 bases and 8 bases, there was a span of 16 bases. The CDR3 reads CASSMIVSALGELFF. The CDR3 region has the DNA TGTGCCAGTAGTATGATAGTATCGGCTTTGGGGGAGCTGTTTTTT.

This chain joins TRBV28 and TRBJ1-1; D call uncertain. Germline assignment: CDR1 MDHEN and CDR2 SYDVKM. The ends were cut back, 3 bases at V and 4 bases at J, with 6 bases in the middle. The CDR3 runs to 12 residues. CDR3 nucleotide sequence: TGTGCCAGCAGTTTCGGGAGCACTGAAGCTTTCTTT. This sequence encodes CASSFGSTEAFF.

This chain connects TRBV6-2 or TRBV6-3 to TRBJ1-2; possible D gene TRBD1, 5 bases. CDR3 length: 14 amino acids. Germline CDR1 and CDR2: MNHEY and SVGEGT. The V and J ends lost 0 bases and 6 bases respectively, with 11 bases between them. The CDR3 loop is CASSYSGEANGYTF. CDR3 coding DNA: TGTGCCAGCAGTTACTCGGGGGAGGCGAATGGCTACACCTTC.

V is TRBV5-6 and J is TRBJ2-7; TRBD1 might be the D (6 bases). The CDR3 runs to 13 residues. V was cut by 0 bases and J by 9 bases, with 13 bases left in between. In germline, CDR1 is SGHDT, CDR2 YYEEEE. This CDR3 is CASSLDQGWAQYF. The CDR3 nucleotides read TGTGCCAGCAGCTTGGATCAGGGGTGGGCGCAGTACTTC.

This chain uses TRBV9 with TRBJ2-7, with D hard to call. Germline V CDR1 and CDR2: SGDLS, YYNGEE. The CDR3 consists of 13 residues. Deletions cut 0 bases from V and 5 bases from J, with 9 bases between. The CDR3 coding sequence is TGTGCCAGCAGCGTAGCTATTAGAGACGAGCAGTACTTC. This sequence encodes CASSVAIRDEQYF.

This rearrangement joins TRBV13 to TRBJ1-2; no definite D call. CDR3 length equals 12 residues. CDR1 and CDR2 (germline): PRHDT, FYEKMQ (reference sequence). The V gene lost 1 base and the J gene lost 6 bases, with 6 bases spanning the gap. The CDR3 loop reads CASSLAQDGYTF. As DNA, the CDR3 is TGTGCCAGCAGCTTAGCTCAGGATGGCTACACCTTC.

The chain couples TRBV5-6 to TRBJ2-7, with 7 bases identical to TRBD1. V gave up 0 bases and J gave up 3 bases; unmatched junction bases: 3. The germline V gene has CDR1 SGHDT and CDR2 YYEEEE. The CDR3 covers 14 residues. CDR3 nucleotide sequence: TGTGCCAGCAGCTTGGGAGGGGGCTTCTACGAGCAGTACTTC. This codes for CASSLGGGFYEQYF.

This rearrangement joins TRBV5-1 to TRBJ2-4, with 8 bases aligning to TRBD2. CDR3 size: 14 residues. The ends lost 3 bases at V and 8 bases at J; junction bases unmatched: 7. Germline CDR1 reads SGHRS; CDR2 reads YFSETQ. This CDR3 is CASSSGGRGDIQYF. The CDR3 DNA reads as TGCGCCAGCAGCTCGGGGGGGCGTGGCGACATTCAGTACTTC.

V gene TRBV6-4 combines with J gene TRBJ1-2, with D uncertain. Trimming pared 8 bases from V and 5 bases from J, leaving 30 bases between. Looked up from germline, CDR1 is MRHNA and CDR2 is SNTAGT. The CDR3 covers 18 residues. For the CDR3, the DNA is TGTGCCAGCCCAGGAGCAGACGGGATGGCGTTCCGATTATATGGCTACACCTTC. This translates into CASPGADGMAFRLYGYTF.

The chain combines TRBV6-6 with TRBJ2-3; 7 nucleotides agree with TRBD1. Germline lookup yields CDR1 MNHNY and CDR2 SVGAGI (reference sequence). With V trimmed by 6 bases and J by 5 bases, 14 bases remained unmatched. The CDR3 loop spans 16 amino acids. The CDR3 nucleotides read TGTGCCAGCAGGGGCCCGACAGGGACGGTTGAAGATACGCAGTATTTT. It is translated as CASRGPTGTVEDTQYF.